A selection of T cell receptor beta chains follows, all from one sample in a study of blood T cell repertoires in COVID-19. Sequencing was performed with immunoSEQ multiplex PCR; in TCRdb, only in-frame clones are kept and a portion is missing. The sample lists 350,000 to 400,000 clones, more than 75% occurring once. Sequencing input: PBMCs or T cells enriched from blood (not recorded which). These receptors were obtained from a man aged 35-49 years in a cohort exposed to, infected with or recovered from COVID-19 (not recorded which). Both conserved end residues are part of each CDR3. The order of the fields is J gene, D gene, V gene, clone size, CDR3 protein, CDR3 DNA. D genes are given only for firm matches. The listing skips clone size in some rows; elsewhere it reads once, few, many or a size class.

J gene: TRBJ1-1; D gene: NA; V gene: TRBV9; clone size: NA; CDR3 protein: CASSAQSRNTEAFF; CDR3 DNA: TGTGCCAGCAGCGCCCAGTCCAGGAACACTGAAGCTTTCTTT
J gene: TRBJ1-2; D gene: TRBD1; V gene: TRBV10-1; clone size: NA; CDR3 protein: CASRPGQGVLRGYTF; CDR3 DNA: TGCGCCAGCAGGCCGGGACAGGGAGTTTTAAGGGGCTACACCTTC
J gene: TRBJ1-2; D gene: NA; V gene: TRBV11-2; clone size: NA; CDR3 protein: CASSLATRVRGYTF; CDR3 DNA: TGTGCCAGCAGCTTGGCGACCAGGGTCCGAGGCTACACCTTC
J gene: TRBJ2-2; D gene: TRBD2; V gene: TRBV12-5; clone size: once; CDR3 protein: CASRAGANTGELFF; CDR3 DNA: TGTGCTAGCCGGGCGGGAGCTAACACCGGGGAGCTGTTTTTT
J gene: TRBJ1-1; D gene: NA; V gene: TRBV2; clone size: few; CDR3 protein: CATQRTEAFF; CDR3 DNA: TGTGCCACGCAGCGAACTGAAGCTTTCTTT
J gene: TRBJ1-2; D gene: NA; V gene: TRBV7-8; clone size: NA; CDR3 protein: CASSLPRTRGDGYTF; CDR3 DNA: TGTGCCAGCAGCTTACCCCGGACCAGGGGTGATGGCTACACCTTC
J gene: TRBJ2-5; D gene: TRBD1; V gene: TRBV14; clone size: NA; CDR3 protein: CASSPRDSGTQYF; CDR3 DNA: TGTGCCAGCAGCCCTCGGGACAGCGGGACCCAGTACTTC
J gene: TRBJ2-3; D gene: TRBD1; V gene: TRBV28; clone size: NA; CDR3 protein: CASSLSRDRQDTQYF; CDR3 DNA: TGTGCCAGCAGTTTAAGCCGGGACAGGCAAGATACGCAGTATTTT
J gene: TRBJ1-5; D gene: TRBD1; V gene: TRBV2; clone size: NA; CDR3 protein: CASSPFGQGRQPQHF; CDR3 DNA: TGTGCCAGCAGTCCTTTTGGACAGGGTCGTCAGCCCCAGCATTTT
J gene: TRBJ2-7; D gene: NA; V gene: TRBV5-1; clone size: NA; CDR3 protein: CASSLVAGGNYEQYF; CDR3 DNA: TGCGCCAGCAGCTTGGTAGCTGGAGGGAACTACGAGCAGTACTTC